The present T cell receptor (beta chain) was sequenced within a study of regulatory T cells in long-lasting Graves disease. Sequencing libraries for TCR beta were prepared with iRepertoire HTBI primers and Arm-PCR of CDR3 regions. TCRdb re-derived calls from the multiplex PCR reads in MiXCR, one entry per CDR3 protein. In the table there are about 530,000 distinct CDR3 sequences, roughly 15% of which are singletons. This clonotype appeared a few times. Noted time point: newly diagnosed GD, antithyroid drugs for less than 3 months. PBMC-extracted RNA yielded the TCR library. Diagnosis followed American Thyroid Association guidelines for Graves' disease. V was trimmed by 0 bases and J by 3 bases, leaving 7 bases between them. The V gene's germline CDR1 is SGHDT and CDR2 YYEEEE. The CDR3 runs 13 residues. This sample also belongs to another study, concerning T cells in Graves' hyperthyroidism and ophthalmopathy. As that study records: Hyperthyroidism, newly diagnosed and lasting under 2 months, affected patients aged 18 to 65. Separation of ophthalmopathy from stable hyperthyroidism was achieved by a 13 V-J model.

The material sequenced was peripheral blood mononuclear cells (PBMCs), taken at new diagnosis, from a patient treated with antithyroid drugs. The chain has TRBV5-6 and TRBJ2-7, with D perhaps TRBD1 (6 bases). This TCR derives from a woman aged 35-60 years with Graves disease. This CDR3 is CASSLGTVYEQYF. The CDR3 region has the DNA TGTGCCAGCAGCTTGGGGACAGTCTACGAGCAGTACTTC.